The 26 T cell receptor beta chains given below trace back to one sample, sequenced in a study of shared clonotypes between healthy human individuals. TCRdb's copy holds only in-frame clones and misses some; the assay was immunoSEQ multiplex PCR. The sample lists about 490,000 clones, 70% to 85% occurring once. The sequenced material came from PBMCs. The receptors come from a woman aged 40 to 50 in good health. Some clones in this sample may be carry-over from other donors' samples.

The chain has TRBV18 and TRBJ1-4, with 7 nucleotides matching TRBD1. The trim removed 8 bases at V and 7 bases at J, leaving 10 bases unmatched. Germline V gene lookup returns CDR1 KGHSH and CDR2 LQKENI. This CDR3 is 14 amino acids long. The CDR3 sequence is CASAEGARAEKLFF. DNA of the CDR3: TGTGCCAGCGCCGAGGGGGCGCGGGCTGAAAAACTGTTTTTT.

This clone appeared a few times. The chain combines TRBV27 with TRBJ1-5, with 7 bases identical to TRBD1. The CDR3 has 17 residues. CDR1 and CDR2 (germline): MNHEY, SMNVEV (reference sequence). Losses at the gene ends were 2 bases for V and 4 bases for J; bases not matched to a gene: 11. The CDR3 reads CASSLRAPGQTNQPQHF. DNA of the CDR3: TGTGCCAGCAGTTTACGGGCGCCGGGACAGACTAATCAGCCCCAGCATTTT.

A single count supports this clone. The rearrangement joins TRBV10-2 to TRBJ1-2; 8 bases line up with TRBD1. The V segment lost 5 bases and the J segment 6 bases; nucleotides outside the gene matches: 8. This CDR3 is 14 amino acids long. Germline assignment: CDR1 WSHSY and CDR2 SAAADI. The CDR3 nucleotides read TGCGCCAGCAGTACTGGACAGGGCGGGGATGGCTACACCTTC. Translation: CASSTGQGGDGYTF.

The chain employs TRBV28 and TRBJ1-3; maybe TRBD1 (5 bases). This CDR3 region has 16 residues. The germline V and J ends were trimmed by 3 bases and 0 bases, with 12 bases remaining between them. Germline V gene data show CDR1 as MDHEN and CDR2 as SYDVKM. CDR3 sequence (DNA): TGTGCCAGCAGTTTTGGGGGTTGGGACTCTGGAAACACCATATATTTT. This encodes CASSFGGWDSGNTIYF.

V and J are TRBV7-9 and TRBJ2-1; D ambiguous. Germline CDR1 and CDR2: SEHNR and FQNEAQ (reference sequence). The CDR3 length is 11 residues. Trimming shortened V by 6 bases and J by 6 bases, and 6 bases separated the two germline ends. In nucleotides, the CDR3 is TGTGCCAGCAGGGTGTCCAATGAGCAGTTCTTC. It specifies CASRVSNEQFF.

The J gene is TRBJ2-5, the V gene TRBV5-1; no clear D gene. The J call may be wrong; the DNA end is better matched by TRBJ2-7. This CDR3 spans 15 amino acids. The germline V gene encodes CDR1 SGHRS and CDR2 YFSETQ. The CDR3 DNA is TGCGCCAGCTGCCCCACCATGGATTTCACGTACGAGCAGTACTTC. It specifies CASCPTMDFTYEQYF.

The chain carries TRBV6-1 and TRBJ2-7; tentatively, D is TRBD1 (6 bases). The CDR3 has 13 amino acids. Per the germline V gene, CDR1 is MNHNS and CDR2 is SASEGT. V lost 1 base to trimming and J lost 7 bases, with 11 bases between them. As DNA, the CDR3 is TGTGCCAGCAGTGAAGTGGGGGCCGGGGAGCAGTACTTC. Protein product: CASSEVGAGEQYF.

This clone came up many times. The chain carries TRBV7-2 and TRBJ2-7; 9 nucleotides match TRBD2. This CDR3 comprises 15 residues. From germline, CDR1 is SGHTA and CDR2 FQGNSA. Unmatched junction bases numbered 6, after V lost 0 bases and J lost 6 bases. The CDR3 DNA follows: TGTGCCAGCAGCTTAGCGGTGGCGGGAGGGGGCGAGCAGTACTTC. Its protein product is CASSLAVAGGGEQYF.

Notes on this clone: The same CDR3 arises from other DNA sequences in this sample as well. The J gene is TRBJ1-1, the V gene TRBV7-3, with D possibly matching TRBD1 (5 bases). V lost 1 base and J lost 4, with 10 bases in between. Germline V gene data show CDR1 as SGHTA and CDR2 as FQGTGA. The CDR3 has 14 residues. CDR3 DNA sequence: TGTGCCAGCAGCTTAATGGGACCGGGCACTGAAGCTTTCTTT. Encoded protein: CASSLMGPGTEAFF.

This clone was recorded once. CDR3 DNA sequence: TGTGCCAGCAGCTTGGATACGGGTGCGGGAAACACCATATATTTT. Translation gives CASSLDTGAGNTIYF. The chain has TRBV5-4 and TRBJ1-3; no reliable D call. The CDR3 has 15 amino acids. Trimming took 0 bases from V and 4 from J, leaving 11 bases between them. CDR1 and CDR2 (germline): SGHNT, YYREEE (reference sequence).

The V gene is TRBV30, the J gene TRBJ2-5; 8 positions agree with TRBD2. This CDR3 region has 14 residues. Germline loops: CDR1 GTSNPN, CDR2 SVGIG (reference sequence). With 0 bases clipped from V and 11 bases from J, the junction kept 11 bases outside the gene matches. The CDR3 loop is CAWSVGLAGVVQYF. DNA for the CDR3: TGTGCCTGGAGTGTTGGTCTAGCGGGTGTTGTGCAGTACTTC.

The chain joins TRBV29-1 to TRBJ2-2; D is perhaps TRBD1 (6 bases). The CDR3 runs to 14 residues. CDR1 is SQVTM, CDR2 ANQGSEA, per germline. The V end was cut by 7 bases, the J end by 0 bases, with 12 bases between. In DNA form, the CDR3 reads TGCAGCGCAACAGGGAGTTCGAACACCGGGGAGCTGTTTTTT. This codes for CSATGSSNTGELFF.

The rearrangement joins TRBV12-5 to TRBJ2-1, with TRBD2 matching 11 bases. Per germline, CDR1 LGHNT and CDR2 FRNRAP. CDR3 length: 17 residues. The J segment lost 8 bases and the V segment lost 0 bases, leaving 9 bases of the junction unmatched. CDR3 in amino acids: CASGLVTSGSPPDEQFF. The CDR3 DNA sequence: TGTGCTAGTGGTTTGGTAACTAGCGGGAGCCCCCCAGATGAGCAGTTCTTC. Combining the CDR3 with reference TRBV12-5 and TRBJ2-1 gives the whole variable domain DARVTQTPRHKVTEMGQEVTMRCQPILGHNTVFWYRQTMMQGLELLAYFRNRAPLDDSGMPKDRFSAEMPDATLATLKIQPSEPRDSAVYFCASGLVTSGSPPDEQFFGPGTRLTVL.

This sequence joins TRBV11-2 and TRBJ2-3, with 8 nucleotides matching TRBD2. Germline CDR1 reads SGHAT; CDR2 reads FQNNGV. The trim removed 5 bases at V and 4 bases at J, leaving 11 bases unmatched. This CDR3 contains 16 residues. Written as DNA, the CDR3 is TGTGCCAGCAGCCCCCTATCGGGAGGGATCGCAGATACGCAGTATTTT. This codes for CASSPLSGGIADTQYF.

This chain links TRBV2 with TRBJ1-1; D gene ambiguous. V was clipped by 6 bases and J by 1 base, with 12 bases between them. This CDR3 is built from 14 residues. CDR1 is SNHLY and CDR2 is FYNNEI in the germline V gene. CDR3 nucleotides: TGTGCCAGCAGGCCCGGGGTGGAGAACACTGAAGCTTTCTTT. Translating it yields CASRPGVENTEAFF.

The chain uses TRBV11-2 and TRBJ2-1, with TRBD2 matching over 10 bases. Germline V gene lookup returns CDR1 SGHAT and CDR2 FQNNGV. The ends lost 5 bases at V and 8 bases at J; junction bases unmatched: 15. The CDR3 length is 17 residues. The CDR3 spells CASSTSTSSGRTYEQFF. CDR3 DNA: TGTGCCAGCAGCACCTCCACTTCTAGCGGGAGAACGTATGAGCAGTTCTTC. The whole variable domain, filled in from reference TRBV11-2 and TRBJ2-1, reads EAGVAQSPRYKIIEKRQSVAFWCNPISGHATLYWYQQILGQGPKLLIQFQNNGVVDDSQLPKDRFSAERLKGVDSTLKIQPAKLEDSAVYLCASSTSTSSGRTYEQFFGPGTRLTVL.

The DNA of the CDR3 is TGTGCCAGCAGCAGGACAGGAGTTAGCGAAAAACTGTTTTTT. Residues: CASSRTGVSEKLFF. The chain couples TRBV5-6 to TRBJ1-4, with 7 bases identical to TRBD1. Germline V gives CDR1 SGHDT, CDR2 YYEEEE. CDR3 length: 14 amino acids. V lost 4 bases and J lost 8; bases outside the gene matches: 8.

V usage is TRBV7-9 and J usage is TRBJ1-1; D possibly corresponds to TRBD1 (6 bases). This CDR3 contains 14 residues. Germline V lookup: CDR1 SEHNR, CDR2 FQNEAQ (reference sequence). V lost 5 bases and J lost 7, with 17 bases in between. Here the CDR3 reads CASSPGQPRVEAFF. The DNA for the CDR3 is TGTGCCAGCAGCCCGGGACAACCCCGGGTTGAAGCTTTCTTT.

This clone was seen just once. The V and J genes are TRBV21-1 and TRBJ2-1; the table's D gene call, TRBD2, was not cross checked with the DNA. TRBV21-1 is reported as a pseudogene. This CDR3 spans 12 amino acids. The CDR3 coding sequence is TGTGCCAGCAGCAGAACCCGGGACTATGGGTTCTTC. This encodes CASSRTRDYGFF.

The chain joins TRBV5-8 to TRBJ2-1; 14 bases agree with TRBD2. The germline V gene encodes CDR1 SGHTS and CDR2 YDEGEE. V gave up 4 bases and J gave up 9 bases; unmatched junction bases: 6. CDR3 length equals 15 residues. CDR3 nucleotide sequence: TGTGCCAGCAGCCAGGGACTAGCGGGAGTAGTTGAGCAGTTCTTC. Its protein is CASSQGLAGVVEQFF.

This sequence joins TRBV27 and TRBJ2-7; 9 bases match TRBD1. Trimming removed 8 bases from V and 4 bases from J; junction bases left unmatched: 12. Germline CDR1 and CDR2: MNHEY and SMNVEV (reference sequence). This CDR3 contains 15 residues. The CDR3 here is CASGRGTGFSYEQYF. DNA of the CDR3: TGTGCCAGCGGCCGGGGGACAGGGTTTTCGTACGAGCAGTACTTC.

V and J are TRBV7-3 and TRBJ2-1; D perhaps matches TRBD1 (5 bases). Germline lookup yields CDR1 SGHTA and CDR2 FQGTGA. Deletions cut 3 bases from V and 1 base from J, with 10 bases between. The CDR3 spans 15 residues. The CDR3 sequence: CASSFTRQSYNEQFF. The CDR3 DNA reads as TGTGCCAGCAGCTTTACAAGACAGTCCTACAATGAGCAGTTCTTC.

In this sample, this clone turned up once. The chain uses TRBV6-5 and TRBJ1-1; tentatively, D is TRBD1 (6 bases). Between the trimmed V and J ends, which lost 6 bases and 4 bases, there was a span of 12 bases. Germline-derived CDR1 and CDR2 are MNHEY and SVGAGI. This CDR3 region has 13 residues. This CDR3 is CASSRTEGTEAFF. In DNA, the CDR3 is TGTGCCAGCAGCCGGACAGAGGGCACTGAAGCTTTCTTT.

This chain uses TRBV7-9 with TRBJ2-2, with 13 bases matching TRBD2. CDR1 and CDR2 (germline): SEHNR, FQNEAQ (reference sequence). The CDR3 has 19 residues. The ends lost 8 bases at V and 1 base at J; junction bases unmatched: 13. The CDR3 DNA is TGTGCCAGCCTGCCGTCCGGGACTAGCGGGAAGATGAACACCGGGGAGCTGTTTTTT. Translating it yields CASLPSGTSGKMNTGELFF.

The chain employs TRBV28 and TRBJ2-1; D ambiguous. The V end was cut by 1 base, the J end by 0 bases, with 13 bases between. The CDR3 has 17 amino acids. Germline V gene sequence: CDR1 MDHEN, CDR2 SYDVKM. The CDR3 nucleotides read TGTGCCAGCAGTTTATATGCTCCCAGAAGCTCCTACAATGAGCAGTTCTTC. Its translation: CASSLYAPRSSYNEQFF.

The rearrangement uses TRBV6-1 and TRBJ2-1; D unresolved. The CDR3 is made up of 15 amino acids. The germline V and J ends were trimmed by 5 bases and 0 bases, with 11 bases remaining between them. CDR1 and CDR2 (germline): MNHNS, SASEGT. The chain's CDR3 is CASSPNRFSYNEQFF. The CDR3 bases are TGTGCCAGCAGTCCGAACAGATTCTCCTACAATGAGCAGTTCTTC.